Sequencing of this TCR beta chain was carried out in a study of blood T cell repertoires in COVID-19. Study information: The United States, Italy and Spain were the sources of the acute and convalescent COVID-19 samples. PBMCs, B-cell-depleted T cells, or T cells were the source of the cDNA or gDNA that made up the material.

The V gene's germline CDR1 is DFQATT and CDR2 SNEGSKA (reference sequence). The CDR3 has 10 amino acids. Between the trimmed V and J ends, which lost 6 bases and 11 bases, there was a span of 13 bases. Authors' analysis steps: Using reference gene primer amplification, nucleated cell counts were estimated. The table came from immunoSEQ multiplex PCR; TCRdb's copy has only in-frame clones and leaves some out. V, J and clone size are taken as reported in that table, and D and trimming were inferred from the DNA itself. The sample yields some 110,000 clones, about nine tenths seen once. This clonotype was obtained from a human donor with active COVID-19. The donor label of this sample is uncertain. The sample taken for sequencing was peripheral blood. This chain connects TRBV20-1 to TRBJ1-1; a possible D gene is TRBD1 (5 bases). The CDR3 coding sequence is TGCAGTGCAAGACAGACCAGGGCTTTCTTT. Translation gives CSARQTRAFF.